The subject of this entry is one T cell receptor (beta chain). The antigen remains unidentified. Measured with immunoSEQ multiplex PCR; TCRdb has only the in-frame clones, and not every one. Of under 85,000 clones listed, about 90% were seen once; the top ten hold 1.3%. CDR3 length: 15 residues. V was cut by 4 bases and J by 4 bases, with 16 bases left in between. Per germline, CDR1 ENHRY and CDR2 SYGVKD. The record originates from a study of graft-versus-host responses after intestinal transplantation. Study overall: The transplants performed in recipients were multivisceral, liver-intestinal, or isolated intestinal. Whole-study results and caveats: Some patients had graft-donor T cell macrochimerism, and their allografts showed high graft-versus-host to host-versus-graft clonal ratios.

The receptor comes from a human donor who received an intestinal transplant. Material: unstimulated CD8+ T cells sorted from spleen or lymph node cells, obtained before intestinal transplant. This rearrangement joins TRBV10-3 to TRBJ1-2; the D is unclear. Written as DNA, the CDR3 is TGTGCCATCAGTGCCCCGACGGAACTAACCTATGGCTACACCTTC. Amino acids: CAISAPTELTYGYTF.